The rows below give T cell receptor beta chains drawn from one sample of a study of blood T cell repertoires in COVID-19. Some clones are missing from TCRdb's copy, which holds only in-frame ones; the method was immunoSEQ multiplex PCR. The table includes 55,000 to 75,000 clones, 80% to 90% detected once. The sequenced sample consisted of peripheral blood. These receptors were collected from a man aged 50 to 60 with active COVID-19. CDR3s include the opening cysteine and the closing phenylalanine or tryptophan. A D gene is named only where the DNA matches it firmly. Not all rows give a size; the values are once, few, many and, for expanded clones, a class.

clone_size	d_call	v_call	cdr3_length	j_call	cdr3_aa	cdr3_nt
-	-	TRBV7-8	13	TRBJ1-2	CASKPGANYGYTF	TGTGCCAGCAAACCGGGTGCTAACTATGGCTACACCTTC
-	TRBD2	TRBV3-1/TRBV3-2	14	TRBJ2-5	CASRLTSGGETQYF	TGTGCCAGCAGACTAACTAGCGGGGGGGAGACCCAGTACTTC
-	TRBD2	TRBV9	15	TRBJ2-7	CASSPTGTSGREQYF	TGTGCCAGCAGCCCGACCGGGACTAGCGGGAGAGAGCAGTACTTC
-	TRBD1	TRBV7-2	15	TRBJ1-2	CASSHTGVPLIRYTF	TGTGCCAGCAGCCACACAGGGGTCCCCCTTATTCGCTACACCTTC
-	-	TRBV2	13	TRBJ1-5	CASSGGVNQPQHF	TGTGCCAGCAGTGGGGGGGTTAATCAGCCCCAGCATTTT
-	TRBD1	TRBV28	18	TRBJ2-1	CASSPNLRTGGLLNEQFF	TGTGCCAGCAGTCCTAACCTACGGACAGGGGGGTTGTTGAATGAGCAGTTCTTC
once	TRBD1	TRBV5-4	15	TRBJ2-7	CASSLGQGVVYEQYF	TGTGCCAGCAGCTTGGGACAGGGAGTAGTCTACGAGCAGTACTTC
-	TRBD1	TRBV5-1	15	TRBJ2-3	CASSLDRGGADTQYF	TGCGCCAGCAGCTTGGATCGAGGGGGCGCGGATACGCAGTATTTT
-	-	TRBV7-6	15	TRBJ1-4	CASSLGTVINEKLFF	TGTGCCAGCAGCTTAGGGACAGTGATTAATGAAAAACTGTTTTTT
-	-	TRBV9	15	TRBJ2-3	CASSVSSSSTDTQYF	TGTGCCAGCAGCGTATCGTCTTCTAGCACAGATACGCAGTATTTT
-	TRBD1	TRBV9	15	TRBJ1-5	CASSQGDSLHQPQHF	TGTGCCAGCAGCCAGGGGGACAGTTTACATCAGCCCCAGCATTTT
-	TRBD1	TRBV5-1	16	TRBJ1-5	CASSPPTGGGNQPQHF	TGCGCCAGCAGCCCCCCGACAGGGGGTGGCAATCAGCCCCAGCATTTT
once	-	TRBV27	16	TRBJ2-7	CASSLIEVGGPGEQYF	TGTGCCAGCAGTTTAATCGAAGTAGGAGGTCCGGGCGAGCAGTACTTC
-	-	TRBV19	15	TRBJ2-7	CASTRTGALAGPSDF	TGTGCCAGTACCCGGACAGGAGCTTTAGCGGGACCATCTGACTTC
-	TRBD2	TRBV7-2	15	TRBJ2-7	CASSLDAGGLFEQYF	TGTGCCAGCAGCTTAGACGCGGGAGGATTATTCGAGCAGTACTTC
-	-	TRBV28	17	TRBJ1-1	CASRSFGDIKRGTEAFF	TGTGCCAGCAGGTCTTTCGGGGACATTAAACGCGGCACTGAAGCTTTCTTT
few	TRBD2	TRBV27	17	TRBJ2-2	CASSFGLAGVLNGELFF	TGTGCCAGCAGTTTCGGACTAGCGGGAGTCTTGAACGGGGAGCTGTTTTTT
-	-	TRBV24-1	13	TRBJ1-5	CATSDFEGRPQHF	TGTGCCACCAGTGATTTCGAGGGCAGGCCCCAGCATTTT
-	-	TRBV5-1	16	TRBJ2-5	CASSLGYVRAQETQYF	TGCGCCAGCAGCTTGGGATACGTCAGGGCCCAAGAGACCCAGTACTTC
-	-	TRBV19	15	TRBJ2-2	CATLDRAGNTGELFF	TGTGCCACCCTAGATAGGGCGGGGAACACCGGGGAGCTGTTTTTT
few	-	TRBV24-1	17	TRBJ2-2	CATSDPSRFKGTGELFF	TGTGCCACCAGTGATCCATCGCGTTTTAAGGGGACCGGGGAGCTGTTTTTT
-	-	TRBV15	14	TRBJ2-7	CATSTRTEVYEQYF	TGTGCCACCAGCACCCGGACAGAGGTCTACGAGCAGTACTTC
-	-	TRBV7-9	13	TRBJ1-1	CASTVQMNTEAFF	TGTGCCAGCACGGTACAGATGAACACTGAAGCTTTCTTT
-	-	TRBV7-8	14	TRBJ2-2	CASSTGMNTGELFF	TGTGCCAGCAGCACGGGGATGAACACCGGGGAGCTGTTTTTT
-	TRBD1	TRBV19	13	TRBJ2-5	CASSTGVGETQYF	TGTGCCAGTTCAACAGGGGTGGGGGAGACCCAGTACTTC
-	-	TRBV11-2	12	TRBJ2-3	CASSHPGDTQYF	TGTGCCAGCAGCCACCCGGGGGATACGCAGTATTTT
-	TRBD1	TRBV7-9	15	TRBJ1-6	CASSLQGALNSPLHF	TGTGCCAGCAGCTTACAGGGGGCTCTTAATTCACCCCTCCACTTT
-	-	TRBV7-3	14	TRBJ2-3	CASSFGGGTDTQYF	TGTGCCAGCAGCTTCGGGGGAGGCACAGATACGCAGTATTTT
-	TRBD2	TRBV4-3	16	TRBJ2-7	CASSHLAGGSSYEQYF	TGCGCCAGCAGCCATTTAGCGGGGGGGAGCTCCTACGAGCAGTACTTC
few	-	TRBV10-3	14	TRBJ2-6	CAIRDSSGANVLTF	TGTGCCATCAGGGACAGCTCTGGGGCCAACGTCCTGACTTTC
few	TRBD1	TRBV19	15	TRBJ1-5	CASSRGQRSNQPQHF	TGTGCCAGTAGTAGGGGACAGAGAAGCAATCAGCCCCAGCATTTT
-	TRBD2	TRBV2	14	TRBJ2-3	CASRTSGSSDTQYF	TGTGCCAGCAGGACTAGCGGGAGTTCAGATACGCAGTATTTT
-	TRBD1	TRBV11-2	14	TRBJ2-1	CASSATGGVNEQFF	TGTGCCAGCAGCGCGACAGGGGGTGTGAATGAGCAGTTCTTC
-	TRBD1	TRBV6-6	15	TRBJ2-6	CASRTQGTGANVLTF	TGTGCCAGCAGAACACAGGGGACTGGGGCCAACGTCCTGACTTTC
-	-	TRBV7-2	16	TRBJ2-5	CASSSGQGGAQETQYF	TGTGCCAGCAGCTCAGGGCAGGGTGGTGCCCAAGAGACCCAGTACTTC
many	-	TRBV7-8	17	TRBJ1-6	CASSLVAGSSYNSPLHF	TGTGCCAGCAGCTTAGTGGCGGGGAGCTCCTATAATTCACCCCTCCACTTT
-	TRBD2	TRBV7-3	17	TRBJ2-2	CASSRGLAGGVTGELFF	TGTGCCAGCAGCCGAGGACTAGCGGGGGGAGTCACCGGGGAGCTGTTTTTT
-	-	TRBV4-3	16	TRBJ1-1	CASSQDLHSLNTEAFF	TGCGCCAGCAGCCAAGATCTTCACAGCTTGAACACTGAAGCTTTCTTT
-	TRBD1	TRBV5-6	16	TRBJ1-3	CASSQPGQRAGNTIYF	TGTGCCAGCAGCCAACCGGGACAGCGGGCTGGAAACACCATATATTTT
-	-	TRBV24-1	13	TRBJ1-1	CATGSAVNTEAFF	TGTGCCACCGGTAGTGCGGTGAACACTGAAGCTTTCTTT
medium-sized	TRBD1	TRBV13	15	TRBJ2-7	CASSRRTGAIYEQYF	TGTGCCAGCAGCCGCCGGACAGGGGCCATCTACGAGCAGTACTTC
-	TRBD1	TRBV29-1	14	TRBJ2-2	CSVETGSGTGELFF	TGCAGCGTGGAGACAGGGTCGGGCACCGGGGAGCTGTTTTTT
-	-	TRBV28	14	TRBJ1-5	CASSLGTAYQPQHF	TGTGCCAGCAGTTTAGGAACAGCCTATCAGCCCCAGCATTTT
-	TRBD1	TRBV9	15	TRBJ2-1	CASSVSGTGVREQFF	TGTGCCAGCAGCGTATCCGGGACAGGGGTAAGGGAGCAGTTCTTC
-	-	TRBV6-5	15	TRBJ2-3	CASSRRAPSTDTQYF	TGTGCCAGCAGTCGGCGAGCGCCTAGCACAGATACGCAGTATTTT